This TCR beta chain was documented in a study of cytomegalovirus exposure and HLA in healthy donors. Findings and limits, study-wide: Later analysis identified a missense DCLRE1C variant that was linked to TCR beta V- and J-gene trimming.

This CDR3 is built from 12 residues. J was trimmed by 9 bases and V by 5 bases; bases with no gene match: 6. CDR1 is SGHTA, CDR2 FQGNSA, per germline. PCR primers comprised 60 Vbeta and 13 Jbeta primers. Profiled with immunoSEQ multiplex PCR; TCRdb holds only in-frame clones, not every one. The table records over 150,000 clones, approximately 78% of them present only once. Comment on this clone: The target antigen is unknown.

The sequence was obtained from a woman younger than 30 in good health and CMV-seronegative. The rearrangement uses TRBV7-2 and TRBJ2-5; 7 nucleotides agree with TRBD2. Sequencing was done on a sample of PBMCs. CDR3 bases: TGTGCCAGCAGCCTCCGGGCGGGGGCCCAGTACTTC. It encodes CASSLRAGAQYF.